The subject of this entry is one TCR beta chain. The antigen is undetermined. MiXCR was run by TCRdb on the reads, yielding one entry per CDR3 protein. Among hundreds of thousands of distinct CDR3 sequences listed, about 33% were seen once. The sample is drawn from a study of T cell repertoires in cytomegalovirus infection. CDR3 length: 13 residues. Trimming removed 3 bases from V and 7 bases from J, with 12 bases in between. The rearrangement joins TRBV12-3 or TRBV12-4 to TRBJ1-2, with D possibly TRBD1 on 6 matching bases. The source of this sequence is a human donor in good health (CMV status not recorded). Some clones in this sample may be carry-over from other donors' samples. Sequencing was performed on cultured CD8+ T cells from PBMCs, taken from culture after CMV antigen stimulation. CDR3 residues: CASSFAGEGGYTF. The CDR3 DNA sequence: TGTGCCAGCAGTTTCGCAGGGGAAGGTGGCTACACCTTC.